This entry describes one T cell receptor beta chain. Random hexamers were used to reverse transcribe roughly 0.5 to 1 ug of RNA. TCRdb recomputed calls from the immunoSEQ multiplex PCR reads with MiXCR, one row per CDR3 protein. The sample consists of about 130,000 distinct CDR3 sequences, 75% to 90% of them appearing once. CDR3 length equals 14 residues. The V gene lost 6 bases and the J gene lost 0 bases, with 11 bases spanning the gap. This sample is drawn from a study of CD8 T cells in Susac syndrome. This receptor was obtained from a human donor with multiple sclerosis. The sequenced material came from CD8+ T cells from PBMCs. V usage is TRBV12-3 or TRBV12-4 and J usage is TRBJ1-2; D gene uncertain. The CDR3 DNA reads TGTGCCAGCAGCCTCTTTGGTGCTAACTATGGCTACACCTTC. Translating gives CASSLFGANYGYTF.